This T cell receptor (beta chain) was recorded in a study of regulatory T cells in long-lasting Graves disease. This clonotype has more than one count but fewer than ten. Antigen specificity is unknown. Time point defined: newly diagnosed GD, antithyroid drugs for less than 3 months. Extracted PBMC RNA gave rise to the TCR library. Trimming shortened V by 6 bases and J by 4 bases, and 11 bases separated the two germline ends. CDR1 and CDR2 from the germline V gene are DFQATT and SNEGSKA (reference sequence). The CDR3 spans 12 residues. Study results and limitations: Under persistent disease, TRBV28, TRBJ1-2 and TRBJ2-5 were used preferentially.

Libraries of TCR beta came from iRepertoire HTBI primers plus Arm-PCR of CDR3 regions. TCRdb used MiXCR to reprocess the multiplex PCR reads, holding one entry per CDR3 protein. The sample lists 200,000 to 250,000 distinct CDR3 sequences, about a sixth seen once, with around 20% in the top ten. The receptor was isolated from a female donor with Graves disease. The sequencing used peripheral blood mononuclear cells (PBMCs), collected at new diagnosis, from a patient treated with antithyroid drugs. The V gene is TRBV20-1, the J gene TRBJ2-3; D not resolved. The CDR3 spells CSAARRPDTQYF. The CDR3 coding sequence is TGCAGTGCCGCTCGGCGGCCAGATACGCAGTATTTT.